This record concerns one T cell receptor (beta chain) sequence. Its cognate antigen has yet to be identified. Per-base quality was not reported, and no clone a single base away is much larger than it. This entry belongs to a study of T cell clones after liver transplantation (dated by TCRdb to between 2018 and 2020). Context from the whole study: ITN030ST, the source of the samples, was a randomized trial that attempted immunosuppression withdrawal within 2 years of liver transplantation. Donor-reactive T cell clones were identified using TCRbeta sequencing after a pre-transplant mixed lymphocyte reaction and were then followed in post-transplant blood. As an antigen-independent comparator for donor-reactive sequences, third party-reactive TCRbeta sequences were also identified from pre-transplant MLRs. Three of the eight recipients were HCV-positive; the others were transplanted for non-autoimmune, non-viral indications. Until randomization at 12-24 months post-transplant, subjects were given standard immunosuppression, with no induction therapy. Tolerance was defined as complete withdrawal of immunosuppression for at least one year without a rise in liver enzymes beyond twice the upper limit of normal. Blood samples were collected pre-transplant, pre-randomization before withdrawal, and post-randomization after either full withdrawal or failed withdrawal. Of the 8 liver transplant recipients making up the studied cohort, 3 were classified as tolerant and 5 as non-tolerant. Study-level results and caveats: Because of small, heterogeneous patient numbers and non-standardized post-transplant time points, the conclusions were only preliminary. Once repertoire turnover was taken into account, donor-reactive detection showed a significant reduction for CD4 in 7 of 8 subjects and for CD8 in 8 of 8. Low numbers of available donor cells limited the measurable donor-reactive repertoire in a couple of subjects. Since no allograft tissue specimens were available, donor-reactive T cells may have migrated into the graft instead of being deleted. In most of the 8 subjects, circulating donor-reactive CD4 TCRbeta sequences decreased significantly after transplant, regardless of tolerance or HCV status. Donor-reactive sequences decreased more than third party-reactive sequences, which suggests partial antigen-specific deletion that was not related to withdrawal success.

Unstimulated PBMCs, after thawing, were stained for CD3, CD4 and CD8 and then FACS-sorted into CD3+CD4+ and CD3+CD8+ populations. All 8 studied subjects were randomized to withdrawal of immunosuppression. The Qiagen DNeasy Blood and Tissue Kit was used for genomic DNA isolation. CDR1 SGHAT and CDR2 FQNNGV are derived from the germline V gene. From cysteine to phenylalanine, the CDR3 is 14 amino acids long. The entry retains the CDR3 DNA only, 42 bases that are in frame from base 1. Germline trimming amounts to 0 bases on V and 8 bases on J, with 4 as the count of junction bases outside the gene matches. Using immunoSEQ, frozen genomic DNA was subjected to high-throughput TCRbeta CDR3 sequencing, a process that included PCR amplification, mapping, bias correction and internal controls. The authors processed their data as follows. Productive rearrangements were kept, and unique TCRbeta sequences were defined by CDR3 nucleotide sequence plus V and J gene. Donor-reactive sequences required at least 5-fold expansion in CFSE-low cells versus unstimulated pre-transplant cells and at least 0.01% frequency. Minimum frequency thresholds were set for each subject on the basis of the unstimulated sample with the lowest template count, so that a detection power of at least 90% was ensured. Jensen-Shannon divergence between the top 1000 TCRbeta sequences after and before transplant was used to measure repertoire turnover. Two-sided Fisher's exact tests were used to test for changes in the detection of donor-reactive sequences. Not all clones reach the TCRdb copy of this immuneACCESS table, which keeps in-frame sequences only. Checked studies attribute under half of the gap to unresolved V genes and leave the rest unexplained. For V, J and clone size, that table is used; D and trimming come from the DNA. Here the sample has 50,000 or so clones; 86% occur a single time. The top ten hold about an eighth of the sample.

The chain is assembled from TRBV11-2 and TRBJ2-1; the central 7 bases match TRBD2. The receptor's source is a human patient who received a liver transplant. It is possible that, after a transplant, some T cells come from the graft donor. The source material was CD8+ T cells from blood, sampled 12 months after liver transplant. The CDR3 sequence is CASSLDGTIDEQFF. In nucleotide form, the sequence is TGTGCCAGCAGCTTAGATGGGACTATCGATGAGCAGTTCTTC. The reference TRBV11-2 and TRBJ2-1 proteins fill in what lies around the CDR3, so the full variable domain reads EAGVAQSPRYKIIEKRQSVAFWCNPISGHATLYWYQQILGQGPKLLIQFQNNGVVDDSQLPKDRFSAERLKGVDSTLKIQPAKLEDSAVYLCASSLDGTIDEQFFGPGTRLTVL.